This T cell receptor (beta chain) was retrieved from a study of blood T cells in healthy people across ages. A sample-barcoded 5' primer and a J-beta primer mix were used in a second PCR of roughly 6 to 11 cycles. TCRdb reprocessed the 5' RACE reads via MiXCR and lists one record per CDR3 protein. In the table there are around 940,000 distinct CDR3 sequences, 51% of which are singletons. CDR3 size: 15 residues. The trim removed 3 bases at V and 5 bases at J, leaving 13 bases unmatched. Per the germline V gene, CDR1 is DFQATT and CDR2 is SNEGSKA (reference sequence). Donors each provided about 9.5 milliliters of peripheral blood.

The sequenced sample consisted of blood. This clonotype was sampled from a woman between 55 and 75 years old in good health. V and J are TRBV20-1 and TRBJ2-7, with 7 bases aligning to TRBD2. CDR3 DNA: TGCAGTGCTAGTGCCTCTGGGGGAGGGCTGGACGAGCAGTACTTC. This gives the protein CSASASGGGLDEQYF.